This T cell receptor (beta chain) stems from a study of patients and donors after allogeneic stem cell transplantation. This clonotype was detected many times. MiXCR was run by TCRdb on the RT-PCR reads, yielding one entry per CDR3 protein. This sample yields over 350,000 distinct CDR3 sequences, of which roughly 16% are seen a single time; around 7.9% belongs to the top ten. This CDR3 is built from 17 residues. Germline loops: CDR1 LGHNA, CDR2 YNFKEQ. After removal of 0 bases from V and 0 bases from J, the junction contained 3 bases not matched to a gene. J is TRBJ2-5 and V is TRBV4-2, with 11 bases identical to TRBD2. The sample taken for sequencing was blood, either unsorted or a sorted T cell fraction (not recorded which). This receptor was obtained from a human donor who was either an allogeneic HSCT recipient or a stem cell or donor lymphocyte infusion donor (not recorded which). It is not recorded whose cells these are; they may come from a transplant donor. The DNA of the CDR3 is TGTGCCAGCAGCCAAGATCGACTAGCGGGGTACCAAGAGACCCAGTACTTC. Amino acid sequence: CASSQDRLAGYQETQYF.